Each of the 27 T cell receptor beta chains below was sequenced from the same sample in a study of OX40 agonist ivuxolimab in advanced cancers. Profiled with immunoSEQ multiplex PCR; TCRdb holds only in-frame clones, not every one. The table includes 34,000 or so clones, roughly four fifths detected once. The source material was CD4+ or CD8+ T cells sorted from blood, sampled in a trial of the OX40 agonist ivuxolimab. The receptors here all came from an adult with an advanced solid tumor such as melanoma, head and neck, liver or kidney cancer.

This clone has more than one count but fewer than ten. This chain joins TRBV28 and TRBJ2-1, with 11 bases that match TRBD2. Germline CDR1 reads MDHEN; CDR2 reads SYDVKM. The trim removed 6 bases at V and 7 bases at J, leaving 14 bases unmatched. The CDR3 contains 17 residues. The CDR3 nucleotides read TGTGCCAGCAGCGACCGAAAGACTAGCGGGGCCGGGAATGAGCAGTTCTTC. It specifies CASSDRKTSGAGNEQFF.

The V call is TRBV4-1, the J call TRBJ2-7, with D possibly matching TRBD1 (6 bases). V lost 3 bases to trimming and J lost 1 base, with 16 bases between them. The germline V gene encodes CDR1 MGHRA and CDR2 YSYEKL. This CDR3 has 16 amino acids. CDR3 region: CASSQLLQGSSYEQYF. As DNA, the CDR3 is TGCGCCAGCAGCCAGTTGTTACAGGGTAGTTCCTACGAGCAGTACTTC.

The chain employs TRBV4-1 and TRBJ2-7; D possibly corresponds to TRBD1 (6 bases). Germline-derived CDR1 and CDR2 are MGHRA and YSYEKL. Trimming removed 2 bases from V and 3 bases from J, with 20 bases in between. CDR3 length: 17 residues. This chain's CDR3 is CASSQFLGQITHYEQYF. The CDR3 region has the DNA TGCGCCAGCAGCCAATTTTTAGGACAGATTACACACTACGAGCAGTACTTC.

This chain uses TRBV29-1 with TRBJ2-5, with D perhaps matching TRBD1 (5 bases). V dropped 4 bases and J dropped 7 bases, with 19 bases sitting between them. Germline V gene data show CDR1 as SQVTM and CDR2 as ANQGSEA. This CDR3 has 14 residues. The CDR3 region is CSVGGHSTPGTQYF. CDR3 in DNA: TGCAGCGTTGGTGGACACTCGACCCCCGGGACCCAGTACTTC.

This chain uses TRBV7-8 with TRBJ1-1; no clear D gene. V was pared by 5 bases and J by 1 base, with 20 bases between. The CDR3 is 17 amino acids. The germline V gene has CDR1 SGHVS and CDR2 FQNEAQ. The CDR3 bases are TGTGCCAGCAGCCTTGGGTCTCTTGGATTTCGGAACACTGAAGCTTTCTTT. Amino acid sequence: CASSLGSLGFRNTEAFF.

The CDR3 protein is CASSQLDRGKHSNQPQHF. CDR3 DNA: TGTGCCAGCAGTCAATTGGACAGGGGGAAGCATAGCAATCAGCCCCAGCATTTT. This chain joins TRBV28 and TRBJ1-5, with 10 bases lining up with TRBD1. The V gene's germline CDR1 is MDHEN and CDR2 SYDVKM. The J segment lost 0 bases and the V segment lost 5 bases, leaving 10 bases of the junction unmatched. The CDR3 totals 18 residues.

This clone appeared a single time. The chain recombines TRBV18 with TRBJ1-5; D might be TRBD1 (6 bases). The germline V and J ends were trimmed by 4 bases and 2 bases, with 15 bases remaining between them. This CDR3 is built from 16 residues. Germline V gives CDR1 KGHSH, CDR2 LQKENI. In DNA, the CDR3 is TGTGCCAGCTCACAAACCGGGACACAGGGCAATCAGCCCCAGCATTTT. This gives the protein CASSQTGTQGNQPQHF.

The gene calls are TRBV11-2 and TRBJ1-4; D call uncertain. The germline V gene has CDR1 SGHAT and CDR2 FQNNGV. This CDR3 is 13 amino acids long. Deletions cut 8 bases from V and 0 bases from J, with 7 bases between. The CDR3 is CASGSTTNEKLFF. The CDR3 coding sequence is TGTGCCAGCGGGAGCACAACTAATGAAAAACTGTTTTTT.

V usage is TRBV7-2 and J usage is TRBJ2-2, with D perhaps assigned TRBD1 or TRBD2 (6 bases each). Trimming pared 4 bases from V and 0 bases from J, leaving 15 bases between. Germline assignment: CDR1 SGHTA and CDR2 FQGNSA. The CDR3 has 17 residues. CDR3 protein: CASSSRTGAANTGELFF. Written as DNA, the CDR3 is TGTGCCAGCAGCTCCAGAACGGGGGCCGCGAACACCGGGGAGCTGTTTTTT.

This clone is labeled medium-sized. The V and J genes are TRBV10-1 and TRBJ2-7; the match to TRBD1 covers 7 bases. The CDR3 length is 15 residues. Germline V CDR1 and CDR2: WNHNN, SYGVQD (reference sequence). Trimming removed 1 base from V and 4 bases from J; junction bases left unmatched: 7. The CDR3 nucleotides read TGCGCCAGCAGTGAGTATATCGGGACAGAGTACGAGCAGTACTTC. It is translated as CASSEYIGTEYEQYF.

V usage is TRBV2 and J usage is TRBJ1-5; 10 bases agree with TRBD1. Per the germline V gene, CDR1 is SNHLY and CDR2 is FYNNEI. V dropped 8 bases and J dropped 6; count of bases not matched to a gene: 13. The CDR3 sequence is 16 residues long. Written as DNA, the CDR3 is TGTGCCAGCGGCTGGACGCGGACAGGGGGTAGTCAGCCCCAGCATTTT. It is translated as CASGWTRTGGSQPQHF.

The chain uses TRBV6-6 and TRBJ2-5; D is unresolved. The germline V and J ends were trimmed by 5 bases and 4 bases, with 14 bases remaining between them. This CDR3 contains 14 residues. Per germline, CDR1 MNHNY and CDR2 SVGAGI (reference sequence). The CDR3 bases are TGTGCCAGCAGTCCCGGGCCGATGAGAGAGACCCAGTACTTC. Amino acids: CASSPGPMRETQYF.

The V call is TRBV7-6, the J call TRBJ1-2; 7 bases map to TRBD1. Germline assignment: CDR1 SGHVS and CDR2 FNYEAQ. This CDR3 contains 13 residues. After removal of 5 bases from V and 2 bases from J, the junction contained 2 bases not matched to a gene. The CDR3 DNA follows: TGTGCCAGCAGCCCGACAGGGAACTATGGCTACACCTTC. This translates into CASSPTGNYGYTF.

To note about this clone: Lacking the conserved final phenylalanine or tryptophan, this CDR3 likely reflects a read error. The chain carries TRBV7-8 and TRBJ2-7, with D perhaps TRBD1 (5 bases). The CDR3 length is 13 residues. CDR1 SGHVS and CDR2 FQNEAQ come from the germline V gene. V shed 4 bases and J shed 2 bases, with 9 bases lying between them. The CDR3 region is CASSSDSTYEQYL. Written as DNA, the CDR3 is TGTGCCAGCAGCTCAGACAGTACCTACGAGCAGTACCTC.

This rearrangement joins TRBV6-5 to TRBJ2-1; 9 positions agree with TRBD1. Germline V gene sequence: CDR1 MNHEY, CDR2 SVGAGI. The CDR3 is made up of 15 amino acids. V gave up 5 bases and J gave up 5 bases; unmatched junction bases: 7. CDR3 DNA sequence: TGTGCCAGCAGTCCAACAGGGGGCAATGACAATGAGCAGTTCTTC. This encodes CASSPTGGNDNEQFF.

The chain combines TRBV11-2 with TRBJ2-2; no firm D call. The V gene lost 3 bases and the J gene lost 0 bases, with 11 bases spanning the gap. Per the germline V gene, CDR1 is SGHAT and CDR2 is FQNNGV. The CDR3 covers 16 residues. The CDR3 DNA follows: TGTGCCAGCAGCTTTGGGCGCCAGACGAACACCGGGGAGCTGTTTTTT. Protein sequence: CASSFGRQTNTGELFF.

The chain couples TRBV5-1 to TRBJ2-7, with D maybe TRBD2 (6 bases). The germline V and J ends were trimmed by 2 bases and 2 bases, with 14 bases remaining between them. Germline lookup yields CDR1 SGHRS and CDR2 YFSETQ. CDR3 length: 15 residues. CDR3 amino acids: CASSLSVWGAYEQYF. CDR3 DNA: TGCGCCAGCAGCTTAAGCGTGTGGGGGGCCTACGAGCAGTACTTC.

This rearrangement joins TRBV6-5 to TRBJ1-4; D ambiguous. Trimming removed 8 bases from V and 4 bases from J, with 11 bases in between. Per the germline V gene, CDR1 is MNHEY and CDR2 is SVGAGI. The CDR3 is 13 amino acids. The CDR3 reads CASSRKGNEKLFF. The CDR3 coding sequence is TGTGCCAGCTCCCGAAAGGGTAATGAAAAACTGTTTTTT.

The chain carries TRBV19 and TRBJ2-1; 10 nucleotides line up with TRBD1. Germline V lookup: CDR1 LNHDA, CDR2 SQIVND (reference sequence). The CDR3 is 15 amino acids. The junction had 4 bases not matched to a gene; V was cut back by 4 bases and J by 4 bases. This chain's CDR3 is CASSRGQGGYNEQFF. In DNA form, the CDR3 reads TGTGCCAGTAGTAGAGGACAGGGGGGTTACAATGAGCAGTTCTTC.

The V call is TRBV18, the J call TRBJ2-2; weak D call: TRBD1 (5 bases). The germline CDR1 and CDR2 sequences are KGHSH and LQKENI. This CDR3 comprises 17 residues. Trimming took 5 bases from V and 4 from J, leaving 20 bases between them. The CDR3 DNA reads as TGTGCCAGCTCATCGCAGGGATCTCGAACCCGCACCGGGGAGCTGTTTTTT. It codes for CASSSQGSRTRTGELFF.

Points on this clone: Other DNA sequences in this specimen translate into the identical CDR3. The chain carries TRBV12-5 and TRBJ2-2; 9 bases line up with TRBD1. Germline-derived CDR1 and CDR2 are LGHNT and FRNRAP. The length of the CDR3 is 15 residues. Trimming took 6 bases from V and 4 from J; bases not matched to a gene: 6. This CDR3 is CASGPGQGRTGELFF. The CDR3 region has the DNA TGTGCTAGTGGGCCCGGACAGGGGCGCACCGGGGAGCTGTTTTTT. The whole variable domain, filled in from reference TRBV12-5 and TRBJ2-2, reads DARVTQTPRHKVTEMGQEVTMRCQPILGHNTVFWYRQTMMQGLELLAYFRNRAPLDDSGMPKDRFSAEMPDATLATLKIQPSEPRDSAVYFCASGPGQGRTGELFFGEGSRLTVL.

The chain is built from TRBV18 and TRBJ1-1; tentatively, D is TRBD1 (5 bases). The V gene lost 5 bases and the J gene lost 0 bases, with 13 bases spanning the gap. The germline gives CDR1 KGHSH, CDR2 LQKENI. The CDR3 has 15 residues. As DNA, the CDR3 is TGTGCCAGCTCAGCGTCTTTGGGGCTGAACACTGAAGCTTTCTTT. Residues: CASSASLGLNTEAFF.

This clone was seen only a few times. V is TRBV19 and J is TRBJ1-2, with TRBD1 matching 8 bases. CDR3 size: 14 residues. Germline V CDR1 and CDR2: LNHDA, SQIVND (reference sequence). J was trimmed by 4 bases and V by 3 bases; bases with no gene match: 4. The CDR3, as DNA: TGTGCCAGTAGTATTCCAGGGGGCGTCTATGGCTACACCTTC. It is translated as CASSIPGGVYGYTF.

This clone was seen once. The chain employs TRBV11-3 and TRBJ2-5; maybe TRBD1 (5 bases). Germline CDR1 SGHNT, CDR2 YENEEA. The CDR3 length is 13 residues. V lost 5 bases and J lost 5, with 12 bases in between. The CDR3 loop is CASSLNWGETQYF. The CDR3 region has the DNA TGTGCCAGCAGCCTCAACTGGGGCGAGACCCAGTACTTC.

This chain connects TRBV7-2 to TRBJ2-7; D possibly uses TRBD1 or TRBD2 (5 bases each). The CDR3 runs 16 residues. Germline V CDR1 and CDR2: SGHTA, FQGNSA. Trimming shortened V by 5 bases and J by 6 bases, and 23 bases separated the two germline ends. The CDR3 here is CASSDQGVGVLSEQYF. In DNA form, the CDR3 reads TGTGCCAGCAGCGACCAGGGAGTGGGAGTCTTGAGCGAGCAGTACTTC.

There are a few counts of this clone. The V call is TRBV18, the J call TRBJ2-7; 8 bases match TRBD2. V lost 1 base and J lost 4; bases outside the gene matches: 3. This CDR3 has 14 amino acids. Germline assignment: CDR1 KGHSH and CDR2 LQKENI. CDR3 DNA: TGTGCCAGCTCACCACTTCGGGGGGGGTACGAGCAGTACTTC. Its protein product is CASSPLRGGYEQYF.

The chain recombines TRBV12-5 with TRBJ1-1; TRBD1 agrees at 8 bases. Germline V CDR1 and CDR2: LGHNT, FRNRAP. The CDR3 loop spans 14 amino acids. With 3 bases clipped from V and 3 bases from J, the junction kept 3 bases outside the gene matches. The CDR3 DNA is TGTGCTAGTGGTTTAGCAGGGGGCTACACTGAAGCTTTCTTT. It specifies CASGLAGGYTEAFF.